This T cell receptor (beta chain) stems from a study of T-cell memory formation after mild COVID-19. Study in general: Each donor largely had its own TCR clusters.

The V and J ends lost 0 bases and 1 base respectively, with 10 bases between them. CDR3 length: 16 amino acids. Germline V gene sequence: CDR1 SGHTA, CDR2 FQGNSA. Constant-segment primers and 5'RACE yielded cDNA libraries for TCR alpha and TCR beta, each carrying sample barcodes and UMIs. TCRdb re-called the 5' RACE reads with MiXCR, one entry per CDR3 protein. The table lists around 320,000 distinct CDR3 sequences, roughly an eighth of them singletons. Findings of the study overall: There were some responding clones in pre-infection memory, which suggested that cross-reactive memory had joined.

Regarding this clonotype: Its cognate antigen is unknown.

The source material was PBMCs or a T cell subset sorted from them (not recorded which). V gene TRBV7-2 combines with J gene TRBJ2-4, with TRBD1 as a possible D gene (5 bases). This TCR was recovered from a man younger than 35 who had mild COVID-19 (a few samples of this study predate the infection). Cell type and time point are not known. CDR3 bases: TGTGCCAGCAGCTTAGCGCTAGGGGTGGCCAAAAACATTCAGTACTTC. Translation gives CASSLALGVAKNIQYF.